This TCR beta chain was observed in a study of a mutant IDH1 vaccine in newly diagnosed glioma. About the research overall: The study gave patients eight vaccinations in weeks 1, 3, 5, 7, 11, 15, 19, 23. Radiotherapy, temozolomide, or both had been given previously, and both were given to most. Either 4-6 weeks after radiotherapy alone or alongside temozolomide, vaccination was begun.

Whole-study findings and limits: With respect to changes in top peripheral T cell clonotypes, pseudoprogression seemed unrelated.

Sequenced by immunoSEQ multiplex PCR; TCRdb stores in-frame clones only, minus some. Found here are roughly 11,000 clones, 80% to 90% of them singletons; the top ten hold 4.5% to 7.5%. Germline V CDR1 and CDR2: SGHTA, FQGNSA. Trimming removed 3 bases at V and 0 bases at J, with 8 bases between. The CDR3 is 14 amino acids. Time point in this sample: week 5, during vaccination. Every single dose of the vaccine, 300 ug of mutant IDH1 20-mer peptide, came with topical imiquimod. This clone has only one observation. Antigen unknown. The receptor comes from a middle-aged woman with glioma. Some clones in this sample may be carry-over from other donors' samples. The gene calls are TRBV7-2 and TRBJ1-2; a possible D gene is TRBD1 (5 bases). The sample was PBMCs, taken from a glioma patient whose treatment included an IDH1 peptide vaccine. This CDR3 reads CASSFMTANYGYTF. CDR3 nucleotide sequence: TGTGCCAGCAGCTTTATGACAGCTAACTATGGCTACACCTTC.